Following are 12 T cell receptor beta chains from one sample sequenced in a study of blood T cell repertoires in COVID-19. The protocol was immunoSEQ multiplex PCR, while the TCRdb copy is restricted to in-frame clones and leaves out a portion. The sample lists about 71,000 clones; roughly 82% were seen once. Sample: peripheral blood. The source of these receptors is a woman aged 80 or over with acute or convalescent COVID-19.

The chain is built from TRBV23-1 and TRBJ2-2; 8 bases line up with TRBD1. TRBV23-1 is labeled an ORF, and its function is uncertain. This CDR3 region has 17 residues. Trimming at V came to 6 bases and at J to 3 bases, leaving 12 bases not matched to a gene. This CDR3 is CASRPTGQGDDTGELFF. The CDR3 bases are TGCGCCAGCAGGCCCACAGGACAGGGTGATGACACCGGGGAGCTGTTTTTT.

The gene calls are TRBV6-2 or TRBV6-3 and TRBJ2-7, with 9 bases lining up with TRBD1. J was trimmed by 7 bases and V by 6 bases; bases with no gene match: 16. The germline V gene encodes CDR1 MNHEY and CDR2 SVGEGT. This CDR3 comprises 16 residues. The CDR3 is CASSRGRQGVVKEQYF. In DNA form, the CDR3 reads TGTGCCAGCAGCAGAGGCCGACAGGGGGTGGTTAAGGAGCAGTACTTC.

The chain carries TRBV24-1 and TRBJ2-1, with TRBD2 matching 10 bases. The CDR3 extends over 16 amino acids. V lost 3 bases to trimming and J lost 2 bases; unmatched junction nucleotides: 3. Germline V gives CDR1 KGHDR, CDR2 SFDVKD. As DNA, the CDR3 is TGTGCCACCAGTGATCCTCTAGCGGGAGCCTACAATGAGCAGTTCTTC. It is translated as CATSDPLAGAYNEQFF.

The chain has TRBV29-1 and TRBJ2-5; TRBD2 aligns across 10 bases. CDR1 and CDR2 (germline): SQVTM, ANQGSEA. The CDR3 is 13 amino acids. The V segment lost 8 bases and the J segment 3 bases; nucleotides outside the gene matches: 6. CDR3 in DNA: TGCAGCTCTCGGACTAGCGGAAAAGAGACCCAGTACTTC. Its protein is CSSRTSGKETQYF.

The DNA for the CDR3 is TGTGCCAGCAGCCTACAAGACTCTAGCTACAATGAGCAGTTCTTC. Translation gives CASSLQDSSYNEQFF. The chain uses TRBV2 and TRBJ2-1; D is ambiguous. Germline assignment: CDR1 SNHLY and CDR2 FYNNEI. V gave up 6 bases and J gave up 3 bases, with 15 bases separating them. This CDR3 is built from 15 residues.

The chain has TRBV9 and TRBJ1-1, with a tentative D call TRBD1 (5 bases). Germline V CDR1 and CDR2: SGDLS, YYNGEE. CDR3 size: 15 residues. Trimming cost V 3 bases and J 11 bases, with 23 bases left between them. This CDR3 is CASSAETGTSLRAFF. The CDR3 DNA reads TGTGCCAGCAGCGCTGAAACCGGGACTTCACTACGGGCTTTCTTT.

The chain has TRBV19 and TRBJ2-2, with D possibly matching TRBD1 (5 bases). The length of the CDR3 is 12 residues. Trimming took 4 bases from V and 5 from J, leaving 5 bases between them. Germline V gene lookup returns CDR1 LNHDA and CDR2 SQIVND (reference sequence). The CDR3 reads CASSKGTGELFF. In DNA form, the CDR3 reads TGTGCCAGTAGTAAGGGGACCGGGGAGCTGTTTTTT.

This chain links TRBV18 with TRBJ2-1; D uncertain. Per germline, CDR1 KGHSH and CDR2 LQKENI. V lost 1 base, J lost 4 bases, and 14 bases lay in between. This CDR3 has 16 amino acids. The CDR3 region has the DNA TGTGCCAGCTCACCACTTAACAGATCAGTTTACAATGAGCAGTTCTTC. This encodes CASSPLNRSVYNEQFF.

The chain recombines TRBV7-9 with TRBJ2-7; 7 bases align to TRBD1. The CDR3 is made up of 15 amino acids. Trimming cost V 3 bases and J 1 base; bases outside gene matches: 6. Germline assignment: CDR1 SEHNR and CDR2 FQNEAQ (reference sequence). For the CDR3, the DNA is TGTGCCAGCAGCTTTGGACAGGAACCTTCCTACGAGCAGTACTTC. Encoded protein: CASSFGQEPSYEQYF. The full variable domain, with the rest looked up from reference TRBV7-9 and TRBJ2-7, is DTGVSQNPRHKITKRGQNVTFRCDPISEHNRLYWYRQTLGQGPEFLTYFQNEAQLEKSRLLSDRFSAERPKGSFSTLEIQRTEQGDSAMYLCASSFGQEPSYEQYFGPGTRLTVT.

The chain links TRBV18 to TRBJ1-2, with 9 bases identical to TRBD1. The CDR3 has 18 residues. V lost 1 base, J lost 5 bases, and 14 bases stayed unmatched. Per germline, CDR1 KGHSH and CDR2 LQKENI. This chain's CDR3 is CASSPLREVGQGSYGYTF. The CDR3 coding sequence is TGTGCCAGCTCACCACTGCGAGAAGTAGGACAGGGGTCTTATGGCTACACCTTC.

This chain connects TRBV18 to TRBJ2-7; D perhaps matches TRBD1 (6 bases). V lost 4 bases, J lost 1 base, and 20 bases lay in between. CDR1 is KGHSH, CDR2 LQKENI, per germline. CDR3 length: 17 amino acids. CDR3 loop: CASSREYRVVRSYEQYF. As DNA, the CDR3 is TGTGCCAGCTCACGGGAATACAGGGTTGTACGGTCCTACGAGCAGTACTTC.

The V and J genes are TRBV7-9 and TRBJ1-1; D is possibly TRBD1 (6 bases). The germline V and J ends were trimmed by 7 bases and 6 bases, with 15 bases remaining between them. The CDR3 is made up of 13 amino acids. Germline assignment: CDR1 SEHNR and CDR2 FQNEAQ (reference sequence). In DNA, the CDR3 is TGTGCCAGCAACCAAGGACAGCGGTCTGAAGCTTTCTTT. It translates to CASNQGQRSEAFF.